The 24 T cell receptor beta chains listed next were all sequenced from one sample in a study of a mutant IDH1 vaccine in newly diagnosed glioma (dated by TCRdb to the early 2020s). These receptors' targets are unknown. The label giving this sample's time point can be read as: week 23, last vaccination. Each vaccine dose was 300 ug of a 20-mer mutant IDH1 peptide in Montanide, given subcutaneously with topical imiquimod. The library was built by means of the immunoSEQ multiplex PCR assay. TCRdb mirrors the immuneACCESS table, restricted to in-frame sequences. Some clones are absent from its copies; in checked studies, under half trace to an unresolved V gene, and the reason for the others is unknown. Counted in this sample were 75,000 to 80,000 clones; 75% to 90% of them appeared once. The leading ten clones occupy 0.75% to 0.95% of the sample. This material consisted of PBMCs, taken from a glioma patient whose treatment included an IDH1 peptide vaccine. These receptors originate from a woman aged 50 to 65 with glioma.

The V call is TRBV9, the J call TRBJ2-1; D uncertain. The germline V gene encodes CDR1 SGDLS and CDR2 YYNGEE. The V gene lost 2 bases and the J gene lost 8 bases, with 11 bases spanning the gap. The CDR3 length is 13 residues. The chain's CDR3 is CASSVIGYDEQFF. The CDR3 nucleotides are TGTGCCAGCAGCGTGATAGGGTATGATGAGCAGTTCTTC.

This clone has a single count. The chain links TRBV13 to TRBJ1-5, with TRBD1 identical over 7 bases. V lost 5 bases, J lost 2 bases, and 3 bases stayed unmatched. The V gene's germline CDR1 is PRHDT and CDR2 FYEKMQ (reference sequence). The CDR3 is 14 residues long. This CDR3 reads CASSNRGGNQPQHF. CDR3 bases: TGTGCCAGCAGCAACAGGGGAGGCAATCAGCCCCAGCATTTT.

This clone was detected once. This chain connects TRBV28 to TRBJ1-5; 7 nucleotides agree with TRBD1. V dropped 4 bases and J dropped 4; count of bases not matched to a gene: 10. The CDR3 loop spans 16 amino acids. In germline, CDR1 is MDHEN, CDR2 SYDVKM. CDR3 protein: CASSSTGTALNQPQHF. CDR3 DNA sequence: TGTGCCAGCAGTTCAACAGGGACAGCCTTAAATCAGCCCCAGCATTTT. Full variable domain (outside the CDR3, taken from reference TRBV28 and TRBJ1-5): DVKVTQSSRYLVKRTGEKVFLECVQDMDHENMFWYRQDPGLGLRLIYFSYDVKMKEKGDIPEGYSVSREKKERFSLILESASTNQTSMYLCASSSTGTALNQPQHFGDGTRLSIL.

The rearrangement uses TRBV2 and TRBJ2-7; D call uncertain. CDR1 and CDR2 (germline): SNHLY, FYNNEI. V was pared by 6 bases and J by 3 bases, with 6 bases between. The CDR3 spans 11 residues. CDR3 sequence reads: CASSSHYEQYF. The CDR3 DNA reads TGTGCCAGCAGCTCCCACTACGAGCAGTACTTC.

The CDR3 DNA follows: TGTGCCAGCAGTTACGTACAGGGGGAAGGCTACAATGAGCAGTTCTTC. Residues: CASSYVQGEGYNEQFF. The chain joins TRBV6-5 to TRBJ2-1; 8 bases map to TRBD1. This CDR3 comprises 16 residues. CDR1 and CDR2 from the germline V gene are MNHEY and SVGAGI. V shed 2 bases, J shed 3 bases, and the junction held 6 bases outside the gene matches.

V and J are TRBV19 and TRBJ2-6; 10 nucleotides match TRBD2. The V gene end was trimmed by 3 bases and the J gene end by 0 bases; junction bases not matched to a gene: 2. From germline, CDR1 is LNHDA and CDR2 SQIVND (reference sequence). This CDR3 has 17 amino acids. The DNA of the CDR3 is TGTGCCAGTAGTATTCAGCGGGAGGGCTCTGGGGCCAACGTCCTGACTTTC. Amino acids: CASSIQREGSGANVLTF. Full variable domain (rest looked up from reference TRBV19 and TRBJ2-6): DGGITQSPKYLFRKEGQNVTLSCEQNLNHDAMYWYRQDPGQGLRLIYYSQIVNDFQKGDIAEGYSVSREKKESFPLTVTSAQKNPTAFYLCASSIQREGSGANVLTFGAGSRLTVL.

The V gene is TRBV5-1, the J gene TRBJ2-7; 10 nucleotides line up with TRBD2. Germline V gene lookup returns CDR1 SGHRS and CDR2 YFSETQ. V lost 2 bases and J lost 4; bases outside the gene matches: 12. The CDR3 has 17 residues. This CDR3 is CASSLELAGPPGYEQYF. The CDR3 DNA sequence: TGCGCCAGCAGCTTAGAACTAGCGGGACCTCCGGGGTACGAGCAGTACTTC.

The chain combines TRBV5-5 with TRBJ1-5; 9 bases match TRBD1. Germline V lookup: CDR1 SGHKS, CDR2 YYEKEE (reference sequence). This CDR3 has 15 amino acids. The junction had 3 bases not matched to a gene; V was cut back by 4 bases and J by 1 base. CDR3 nucleotide sequence: TGTGCCAGCAGCGCGGACAGGGGAAGCAATCAGCCCCAGCATTTT. This gives the protein CASSADRGSNQPQHF.

The V gene is TRBV11-2, the J gene TRBJ2-7; weak D call: TRBD2 (5 bases). V gave up 5 bases and J gave up 2 bases, with 10 bases separating them. Germline loops: CDR1 SGHAT, CDR2 FQNNGV. This CDR3 has 13 residues. The chain's CDR3 is CASSRGAPYEQYF. As DNA, the CDR3 is TGTGCCAGCAGCCGGGGAGCGCCCTACGAGCAGTACTTC.

This rearrangement joins TRBV29-1 to TRBJ2-1; weak D call: TRBD2 (6 bases). The CDR3 is made up of 14 amino acids. Germline assignment: CDR1 SQVTM and CDR2 ANQGSEA. The CDR3 DNA sequence: TGCAGTCCTCTACTCGGGAGCTCCTACAATGAGCAGTTCTTC. Its translation: CSPLLGSSYNEQFF.

The J gene is TRBJ2-5, the V gene TRBV28; D remains ambiguous. The CDR3 has 13 residues. Looked up from germline, CDR1 is MDHEN and CDR2 is SYDVKM. Deletions cut 5 bases from V and 5 bases from J, with 12 bases between. The CDR3 spells CASSLGGWETQYF. The CDR3, as DNA: TGTGCCAGCAGTCTGGGTGGCTGGGAGACCCAGTACTTC.

This clone came up a few times. The CDR3 DNA reads TGTGCCAGCAGTTTCGGGCTACGAGCTTCCCACGAGCAGTACTTC. This codes for CASSFGLRASHEQYF. This rearrangement joins TRBV27 to TRBJ2-7; D ambiguous. Trimming cost V 3 bases and J 5 bases, with 17 bases left between them. Germline CDR1 is MNHEY and CDR2 is SMNVEV (reference sequence). The CDR3 loop spans 15 amino acids.

This clone was seen a handful of times. V gene TRBV4-1 combines with J gene TRBJ1-2, with D tentatively TRBD1 (5 bases). Germline V gene sequence: CDR1 MGHRA, CDR2 YSYEKL. V shed 3 bases and J shed 8 bases, with 19 bases lying between them. This CDR3 comprises 15 residues. The CDR3 bases are TGCGCCAGCAGCCACGGGCCCCTGGGGCTCCTGGGCTACACCTTC. This codes for CASSHGPLGLLGYTF.

The rearrangement uses TRBV25-1 and TRBJ2-1; perhaps TRBD1 as D (6 bases). CDR3 length equals 15 residues. The ends were cut back, 2 bases at V and 10 bases at J, with 18 bases in the middle. Per germline, CDR1 MGHDK and CDR2 SYGVNS. The CDR3 region has the DNA TGTGCCAGCAGTGAAATGGGGGCTAAGGGGTGGGAGCAGTTCTTC. Protein: CASSEMGAKGWEQFF.

In this sample, this clone turned up a few times. The V gene is TRBV5-1, the J gene TRBJ1-1, with 7 bases aligning to TRBD1. Germline V gene lookup returns CDR1 SGHRS and CDR2 YFSETQ. V was clipped by 4 bases and J by 4 bases; unmatched bases: 4. The CDR3 is 13 residues long. CDR3 in amino acids: CASSQGQFTEAFF. DNA for the CDR3: TGCGCCAGCAGCCAGGGACAGTTCACTGAAGCTTTCTTT.

The genes are TRBV10-3 and TRBJ2-6; 8 positions match TRBD1. CDR3 length: 17 residues. CDR1 and CDR2 (germline): ENHRY, SYGVKD. V trimming: 4 bases; J trimming: 4 bases; junction bases outside the gene matches: 9. The CDR3 is CAISVDRGVLGANVLTF. The DNA for the CDR3 is TGTGCCATCAGTGTCGACAGGGGAGTATTGGGGGCCAACGTCCTGACTTTC.

This sequence joins TRBV5-1 and TRBJ1-1, with 7 positions matching TRBD1. CDR3 length equals 15 residues. J was trimmed by 1 base and V by 5 bases; bases with no gene match: 8. Per germline, CDR1 SGHRS and CDR2 YFSETQ. CDR3 in amino acids: CASRPRGQSNTEAFF. The CDR3 DNA reads as TGCGCCAGCAGACCGCGGGGACAGTCGAACACTGAAGCTTTCTTT.

The rearrangement joins TRBV5-8 to TRBJ2-7; 11 bases are a match to TRBD2. In germline, CDR1 is SGHTS, CDR2 YDEGEE. The CDR3 loop spans 17 amino acids. The V and J ends lost 2 bases and 0 bases, in that order; junction bases with no gene match: 7. The CDR3 sequence is CASSFTGTSGSSYEQYF. CDR3 in DNA: TGTGCCAGCAGCTTTACCGGGACTAGCGGTAGCTCCTACGAGCAGTACTTC.

In this sample, this clone turned up once. This chain uses TRBV29-1 with TRBJ1-2; TRBD1 aligns across 7 bases. Germline CDR1 SQVTM, CDR2 ANQGSEA. After removal of 8 bases from V and 3 bases from J, the junction contained 9 bases not matched to a gene. The CDR3 runs to 13 residues. CDR3 sequence (DNA): TGCAGCAGCGCGCGAGGGGGCGACTATGGCTACACCTTC. Its translation: CSSARGGDYGYTF. The whole variable domain, remainder taken from reference TRBV29-1 and TRBJ1-2, is SAVISQKPSRDICQRGTSLTIQCQVDSQVTMMFWYRQQPGQSLTLIATANQGSEATYESGFVIDKFPISRPNLTFSTLTVSNMSPEDSSIYLCSSARGGDYGYTFGSGTRLTVV.

J is TRBJ1-3 and V is TRBV9, with D unclear. This CDR3 contains 14 residues. V lost 4 bases and J lost 4, with 12 bases in between. Germline V gene sequence: CDR1 SGDLS, CDR2 YYNGEE. The CDR3 loop is CASSPNSYGNTIYF. The CDR3, as DNA: TGTGCCAGCAGCCCGAACTCCTACGGAAACACCATATATTTT.

The V call is TRBV7-9, the J call TRBJ1-3; 8 nucleotides align to TRBD1. There are 14 residues in the CDR3. Germline lookup yields CDR1 SEHNR and CDR2 FQNEAQ (reference sequence). Trimming cost V 5 bases and J 7 bases; bases outside gene matches: 7. As DNA, the CDR3 is TGTGCCAGCAGCGCACAGGGGGGCAGGAACACCATATATTTT. It encodes CASSAQGGRNTIYF.

The rearrangement links TRBV6-6 to TRBJ1-1; D uncertain. The V end was cut by 5 bases, the J end by 4 bases, with 11 bases between. Germline V CDR1 and CDR2: MNHNY, SVGAGI (reference sequence). The CDR3 extends over 13 amino acids. The CDR3 loop is CASSREGPTEAFF. DNA for the CDR3: TGTGCCAGCAGTCGAGAGGGTCCCACTGAAGCTTTCTTT.

CDR3 region: CASSSRTSGRTDTQYF. The CDR3 region has the DNA TGTGCCAGCAGTTCAAGGACTAGCGGGAGGACAGATACGCAGTATTTT. This chain joins TRBV6-5 and TRBJ2-3; 14 nucleotides line up with TRBD2. V was clipped by 4 bases and J by 3 bases; unmatched bases: 3. The CDR3 is 16 amino acids. Germline assignment: CDR1 MNHEY and CDR2 SVGAGI.

The chain recombines TRBV21-1 with TRBJ2-6. TRBV21-1 is a known pseudogene. The CDR3 is 14 amino acids. The CDR3 DNA follows: TGTGCCAGCAGCAATCAGCCTGGGGCCAACGTCCTGACTTTC. Translation gives CASSNQPGANVLTF.